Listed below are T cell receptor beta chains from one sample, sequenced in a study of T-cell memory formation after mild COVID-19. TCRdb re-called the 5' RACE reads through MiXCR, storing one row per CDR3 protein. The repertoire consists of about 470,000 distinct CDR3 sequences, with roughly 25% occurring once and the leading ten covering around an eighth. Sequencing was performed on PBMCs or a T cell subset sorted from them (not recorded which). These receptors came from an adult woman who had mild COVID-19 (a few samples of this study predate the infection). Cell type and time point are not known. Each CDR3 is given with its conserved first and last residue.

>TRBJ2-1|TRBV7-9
CASTAGANEQFF
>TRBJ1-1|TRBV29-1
CSVHWTEAFF
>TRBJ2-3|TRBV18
CASSTEADTQYF
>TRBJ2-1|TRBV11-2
CASSSGWDRSYNEQFF
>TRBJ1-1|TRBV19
CASSPPQVNTEAFF
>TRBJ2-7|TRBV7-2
CASSPGPSRNYEQYF
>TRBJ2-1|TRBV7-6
CASSLEIWGVSSYNEQFF
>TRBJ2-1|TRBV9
CASSVVSGGGIFYNEQFF
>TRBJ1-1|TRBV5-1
CASSTGSLAGGDTEAFF
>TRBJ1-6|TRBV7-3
CASSPSPNGGSPLHF
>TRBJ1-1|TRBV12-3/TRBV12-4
CASRSTGGAYTEAFF
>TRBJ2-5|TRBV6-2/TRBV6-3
CASRSKETQYF
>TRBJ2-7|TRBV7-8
CASSPFKGTSGYEQYF
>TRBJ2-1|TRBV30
CAWSVLEQFF
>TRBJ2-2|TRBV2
CASSVRQGHGELFF
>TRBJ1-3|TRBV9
CASSPSPTDSGNTIYF
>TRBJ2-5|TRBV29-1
CSVWMDSQETQYF
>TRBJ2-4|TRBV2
CASSDRGAGNIQYF
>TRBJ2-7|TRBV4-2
CASSQARAGGDYEQYF
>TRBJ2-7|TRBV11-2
CASSRAGFAEQYF
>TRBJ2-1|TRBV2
CAHGTRANEQFF
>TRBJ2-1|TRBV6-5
CASRSTSGRSFF